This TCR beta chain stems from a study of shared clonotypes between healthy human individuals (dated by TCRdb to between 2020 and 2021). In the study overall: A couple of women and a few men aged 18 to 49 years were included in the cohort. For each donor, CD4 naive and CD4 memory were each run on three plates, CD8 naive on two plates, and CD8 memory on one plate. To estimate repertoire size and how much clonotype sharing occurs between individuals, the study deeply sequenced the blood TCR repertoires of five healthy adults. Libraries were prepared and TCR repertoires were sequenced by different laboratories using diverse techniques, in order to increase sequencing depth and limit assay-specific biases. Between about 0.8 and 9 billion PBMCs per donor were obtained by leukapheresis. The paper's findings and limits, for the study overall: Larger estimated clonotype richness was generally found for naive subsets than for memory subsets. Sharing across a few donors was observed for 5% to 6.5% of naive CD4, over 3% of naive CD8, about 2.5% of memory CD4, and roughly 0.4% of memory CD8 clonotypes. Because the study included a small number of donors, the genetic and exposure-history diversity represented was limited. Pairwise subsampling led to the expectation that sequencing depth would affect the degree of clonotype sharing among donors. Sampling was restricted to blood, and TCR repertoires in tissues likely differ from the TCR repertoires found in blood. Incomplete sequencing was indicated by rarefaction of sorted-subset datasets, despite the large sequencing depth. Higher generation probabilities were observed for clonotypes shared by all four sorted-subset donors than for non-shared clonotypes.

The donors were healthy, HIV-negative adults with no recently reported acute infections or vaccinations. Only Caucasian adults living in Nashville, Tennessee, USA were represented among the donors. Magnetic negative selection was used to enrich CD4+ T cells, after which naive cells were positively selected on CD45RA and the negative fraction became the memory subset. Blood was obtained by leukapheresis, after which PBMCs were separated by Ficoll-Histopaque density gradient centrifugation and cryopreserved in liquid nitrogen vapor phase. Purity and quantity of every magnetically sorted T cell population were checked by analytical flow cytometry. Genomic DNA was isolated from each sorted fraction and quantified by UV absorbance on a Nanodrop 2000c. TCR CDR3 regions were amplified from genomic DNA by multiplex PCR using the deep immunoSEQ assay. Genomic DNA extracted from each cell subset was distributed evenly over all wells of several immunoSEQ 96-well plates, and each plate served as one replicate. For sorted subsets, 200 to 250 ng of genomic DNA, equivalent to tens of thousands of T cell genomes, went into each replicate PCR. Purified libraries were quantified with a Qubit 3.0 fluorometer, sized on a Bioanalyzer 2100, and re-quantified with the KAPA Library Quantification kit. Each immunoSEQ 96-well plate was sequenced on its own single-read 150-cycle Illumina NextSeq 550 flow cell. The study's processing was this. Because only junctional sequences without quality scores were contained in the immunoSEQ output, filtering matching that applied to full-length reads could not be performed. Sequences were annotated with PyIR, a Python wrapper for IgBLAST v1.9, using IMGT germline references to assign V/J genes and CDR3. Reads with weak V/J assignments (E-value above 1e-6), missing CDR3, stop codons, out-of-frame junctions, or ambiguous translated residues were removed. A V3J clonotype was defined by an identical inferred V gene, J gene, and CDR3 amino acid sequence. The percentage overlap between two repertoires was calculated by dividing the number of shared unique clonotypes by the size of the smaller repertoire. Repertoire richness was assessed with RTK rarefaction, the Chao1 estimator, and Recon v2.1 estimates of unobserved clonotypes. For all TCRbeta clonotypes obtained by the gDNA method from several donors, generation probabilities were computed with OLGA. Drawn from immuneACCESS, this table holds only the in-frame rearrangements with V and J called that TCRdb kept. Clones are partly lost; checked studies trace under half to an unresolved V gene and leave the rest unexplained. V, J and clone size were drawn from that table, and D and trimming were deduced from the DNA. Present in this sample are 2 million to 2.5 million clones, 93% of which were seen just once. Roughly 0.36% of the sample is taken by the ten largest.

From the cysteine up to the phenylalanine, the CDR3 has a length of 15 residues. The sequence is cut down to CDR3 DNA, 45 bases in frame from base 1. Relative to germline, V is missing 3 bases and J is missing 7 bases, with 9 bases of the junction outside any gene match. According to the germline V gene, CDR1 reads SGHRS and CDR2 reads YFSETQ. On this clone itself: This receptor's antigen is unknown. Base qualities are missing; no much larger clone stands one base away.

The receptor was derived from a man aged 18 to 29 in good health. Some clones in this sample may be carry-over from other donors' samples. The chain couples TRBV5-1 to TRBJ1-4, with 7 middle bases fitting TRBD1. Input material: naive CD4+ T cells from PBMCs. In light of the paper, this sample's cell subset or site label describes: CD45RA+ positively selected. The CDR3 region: CASSSTGAAGEKLFF. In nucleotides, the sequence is TGCGCCAGCAGCTCAACAGGGGCCGCGGGTGAAAAACTGTTTTTT.